This TCR beta chain was observed in a study of blood T cell repertoires in COVID-19. V lost 0 bases, J lost 3 bases, and 8 bases lay in between. Germline CDR1 and CDR2: LGHDT and YNNKEL (reference sequence). The CDR3 totals 14 residues. Cohort assignment relied on participant-reported clinical history. The repertoire was sequenced with immunoSEQ multiplex PCR; TCRdb's copy has only in-frame clones and lacks some. The sample yields about 310,000 clones, roughly 91% seen once. This rearrangement joins TRBV3-1 (or the pseudogene TRBV3-2) to TRBJ2-5; D is possibly TRBD2 (6 bases). This receptor was identified in a woman aged 25-40 years who had recovered from COVID-19. Sample: PBMCs or T cells enriched from blood (not recorded which). The DNA of the CDR3 is TGTGCCAGCAGCCAAGAGGGACTCAAAGAGACCCAGTACTTC. It is translated as CASSQEGLKETQYF.